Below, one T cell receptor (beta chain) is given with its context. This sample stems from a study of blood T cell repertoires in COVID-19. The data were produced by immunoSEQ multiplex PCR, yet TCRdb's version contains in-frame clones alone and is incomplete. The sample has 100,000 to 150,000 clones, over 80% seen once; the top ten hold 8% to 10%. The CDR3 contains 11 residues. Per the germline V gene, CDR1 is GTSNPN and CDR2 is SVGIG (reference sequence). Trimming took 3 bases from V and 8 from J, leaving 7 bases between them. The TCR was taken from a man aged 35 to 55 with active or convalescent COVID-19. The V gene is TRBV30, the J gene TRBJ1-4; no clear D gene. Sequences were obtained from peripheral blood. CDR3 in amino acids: CAWRRQEKLFF. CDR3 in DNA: TGTGCCTGGAGGCGTCAAGAAAAACTGTTTTTT.